The clone carrying this T cell receptor (beta chain) was observed many times. As yet, its antigen is unknown. Arm-PCR of CDR3 regions with iRepertoire HTBI primers generated TCR beta libraries. One entry per CDR3 protein results from TCRdb running MiXCR on the multiplex PCR reads. The sample contains some 340,000 distinct CDR3 sequences, roughly 25% of which appear only once. Germline V gene data show CDR1 as SQVTM and CDR2 as ANQGSEA. This CDR3 has 12 amino acids. This entry comes from a study of regulatory T cells in long-lasting Graves disease. Study results and caveats: Favored usage of TRBV28, TRBJ1-2 and TRBJ2-5 was recorded in persistent disease.

Time point here: persistent/refractory GD, antithyroid drugs over 5 years with positive TRAb. PBMC RNA served as the TCR library source. The receptor was derived from a woman between 35 and 50 years old with Graves disease. Source: peripheral blood mononuclear cells (PBMCs), taken when the disease was refractory, from a patient treated with antithyroid drugs. The V and J genes are TRBV29-1 and TRBJ1-6; 10 bases are a match to TRBD1. CDR3 coding DNA: TGCAGGACAGGGGGCTGCGATTCACCCCTCCACTTT. Amino acids: CRTGGCDSPLHF.